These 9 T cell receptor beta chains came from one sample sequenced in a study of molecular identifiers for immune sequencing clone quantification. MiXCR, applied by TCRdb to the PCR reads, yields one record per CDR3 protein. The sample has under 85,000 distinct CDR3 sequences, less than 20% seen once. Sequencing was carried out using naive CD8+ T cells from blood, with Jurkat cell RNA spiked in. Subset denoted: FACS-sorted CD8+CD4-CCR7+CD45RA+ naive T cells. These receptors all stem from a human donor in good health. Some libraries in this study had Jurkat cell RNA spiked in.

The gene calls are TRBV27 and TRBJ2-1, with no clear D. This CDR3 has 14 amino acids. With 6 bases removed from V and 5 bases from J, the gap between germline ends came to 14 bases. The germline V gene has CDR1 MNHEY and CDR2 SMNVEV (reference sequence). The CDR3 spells CASSFLGPNNEQFF. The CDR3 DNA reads TGTGCCAGCAGCTTTCTCGGTCCCAACAATGAGCAGTTCTTC.

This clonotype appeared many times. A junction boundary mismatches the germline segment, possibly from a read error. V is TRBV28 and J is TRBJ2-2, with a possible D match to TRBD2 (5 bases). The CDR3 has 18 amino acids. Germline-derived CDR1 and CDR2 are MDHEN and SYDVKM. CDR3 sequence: CASSSLRASPTNTGELLF. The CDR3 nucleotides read TGTGCCAGCAGTTCGCTTCGGGCCTCCCCCACGAACACCGGGGAGCTGCTTTTT.

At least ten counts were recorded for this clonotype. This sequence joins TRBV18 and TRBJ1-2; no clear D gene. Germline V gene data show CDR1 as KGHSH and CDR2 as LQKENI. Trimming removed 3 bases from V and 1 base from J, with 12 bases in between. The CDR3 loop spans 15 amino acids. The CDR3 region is CASSPSSPVNYGYTF. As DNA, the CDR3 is TGTGCCAGCTCACCCTCCTCTCCAGTTAACTATGGCTACACCTTC.

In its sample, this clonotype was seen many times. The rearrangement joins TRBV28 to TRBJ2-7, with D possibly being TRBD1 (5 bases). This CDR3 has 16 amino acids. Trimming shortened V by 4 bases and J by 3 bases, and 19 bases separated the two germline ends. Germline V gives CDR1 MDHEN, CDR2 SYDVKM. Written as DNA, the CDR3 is TGTGCCAGCAGTTCGACTGACAGATCCTGGGGCTACGAGCAGTACTTC. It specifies CASSSTDRSWGYEQYF.

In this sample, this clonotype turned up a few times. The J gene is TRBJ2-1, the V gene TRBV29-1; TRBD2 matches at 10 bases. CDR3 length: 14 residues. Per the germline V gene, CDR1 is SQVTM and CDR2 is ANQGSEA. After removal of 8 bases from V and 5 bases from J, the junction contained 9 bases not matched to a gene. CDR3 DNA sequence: TGCAGCTCGGGACTAGCGAATTCCCACAATGAGCAGTTCTTC. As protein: CSSGLANSHNEQFF.

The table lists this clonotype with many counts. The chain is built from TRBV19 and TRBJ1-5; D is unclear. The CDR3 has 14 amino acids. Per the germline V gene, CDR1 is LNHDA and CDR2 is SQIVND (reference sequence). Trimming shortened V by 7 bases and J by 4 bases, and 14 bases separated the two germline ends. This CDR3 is CASMLGSLNQPQHF. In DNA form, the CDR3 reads TGTGCCAGTATGTTGGGCAGCCTAAATCAGCCCCAGCATTTT.

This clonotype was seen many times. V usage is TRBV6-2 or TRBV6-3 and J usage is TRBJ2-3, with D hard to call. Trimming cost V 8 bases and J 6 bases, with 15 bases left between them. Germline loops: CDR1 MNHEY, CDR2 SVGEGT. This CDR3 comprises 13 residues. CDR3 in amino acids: CASGASNVDTQYF. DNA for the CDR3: TGTGCCAGCGGAGCCAGCAACGTGGATACGCAGTATTTT.

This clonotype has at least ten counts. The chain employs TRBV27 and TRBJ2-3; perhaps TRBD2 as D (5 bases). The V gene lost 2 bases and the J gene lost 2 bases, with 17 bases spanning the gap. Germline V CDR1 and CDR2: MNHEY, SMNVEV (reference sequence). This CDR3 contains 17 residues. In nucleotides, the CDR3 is TGTGCCAGCAGTTTACTTACACCCTTGGGAGTCACAGATACGCAGTATTTT. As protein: CASSLLTPLGVTDTQYF.

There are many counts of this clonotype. The CDR3 loop reads CASSSTRTETMRTQYF. In DNA form, the CDR3 reads TGTGCCAGCAGCTCTACCCGGACCGAAACGATGAGGACCCAGTACTTC. The genes are TRBV7-8 and TRBJ2-5; D uncertain. V lost 4 bases and J lost 7, with 22 bases in between. CDR1 and CDR2 from the germline V gene are SGHVS and FQNEAQ. The CDR3 has 16 residues.